Listed below are T cell receptor beta chains from one sample, sequenced in a study of control samples from healthy donors and cancer patients. Profiling relied on immunoSEQ multiplex PCR, and the TCRdb table lists in-frame clones only, not all of them. The sample comprises around 150,000 clones, roughly 95% of which are singletons, and approximately 0.93% rests with the top ten. The material sequenced was blood. The receptors originated from a woman aged 30 to 39 in good health. The CDR3 runs from the conserved cysteine through the conserved F or W. Fields, in order: D gene, V gene, J gene, clone size, CDR3 protein, CDR3 DNA. A D gene is named only where the DNA matches it firmly. Only part of the rows carry a size: once, few, many, or a class if the clone is expanded.

>TRBD1|TRBV28|TRBJ2-7|-
CASSPGQGAGEQYF
TGTGCCAGCAGTCCCGGACAGGGGGCGGGGGAGCAGTACTTC
>TRBD1|TRBV29-1|TRBJ2-7|once
CSVEGTGTGEQYF
TGCAGCGTTGAAGGGACAGGGACCGGCGAGCAGTACTTC
>-|TRBV5-1|TRBJ2-7|-
CASSLLEQYF
TGCGCCAGCAGCTTGCTCGAGCAGTACTTC
>TRBD2|TRBV5-1|TRBJ2-1|-
CASSYDSGGYNEQFF
TGCGCCAGCAGCTACGATAGCGGGGGTTACAATGAGCAGTTCTTC
>-|TRBV28|TRBJ2-7|-
CASSLSVSYEQYF
TGTGCCAGCAGTTTATCAGTCTCCTACGAGCAGTACTTC
>-|TRBV5-1|TRBJ2-1|-
CASSLGDTEQFF
TGCGCCAGCAGCTTGGGGGATACCGAGCAGTTCTTC
>TRBD1|TRBV9|TRBJ2-4|-
CASSVADRGNIQYF
TGTGCCAGCAGCGTAGCGGACAGGGGGAACATTCAGTACTTC
>-|TRBV3-1/TRBV3-2|TRBJ2-7|-
CASSQYSSYEQYF
TGTGCCAGCAGCCAATACAGCTCCTACGAGCAGTACTTC
>TRBD1|TRBV27|TRBJ1-2|-
CASSSTGTNYGYTF
TGTGCCAGCAGTTCGACAGGGACCAACTATGGCTACACCTTC
>-|TRBV7-9|TRBJ2-3|-
CASSLNELTDTQYF
TGTGCCAGCAGCTTAAATGAGCTGACAGATACGCAGTATTTT
>-|TRBV6-1|TRBJ2-5|once
CASSDYKRATLVAETQYF
TGTGCCAGCAGTGATTATAAACGGGCTACTCTTGTCGCAGAGACCCAGTACTTC
>-|TRBV6-1|TRBJ2-1|-
CASSEASRRVGRNNEQFF
TGTGCCAGCAGTGAAGCCAGTAGGCGGGTGGGGCGAAACAATGAGCAGTTCTTC